A single sample is the source of the 10 T cell receptor beta chains below, sequenced in a study of T cell responses to AZD1222 COVID-19 vaccine. The method was immunoSEQ multiplex PCR; TCRdb's version includes in-frame clones alone and lacks a portion of them. The sample gives roughly 100,000 clones, about 91% of which show up once; about 19% is in the top ten. The starting material was peripheral blood, obtained on day 0 of AZD1222 vaccination. These receptors were obtained from an adult in good health.

The chain is built from TRBV18 and TRBJ2-3; 11 nucleotides agree with TRBD2. Germline V gene lookup returns CDR1 KGHSH and CDR2 LQKENI. The CDR3 totals 18 residues. J gave up 2 bases and V 2 bases, and 9 bases lay outside the gene matches. As DNA, the CDR3 is TGTGCCAGCTCACCAGGCCCACTAGCGGGGGACCACACAGATACGCAGTATTTT. Residues: CASSPGPLAGDHTDTQYF.

The V gene is TRBV11-3, the J gene TRBJ2-2; 11 bases line up with TRBD1. V shed 5 bases, J shed 7 bases, and the junction held 6 bases outside the gene matches. Germline lookup yields CDR1 SGHNT and CDR2 YENEEA. This CDR3 region has 15 residues. CDR3 coding DNA: TGTGCCAGCAGCCTGGACAGGGGGCGGAGCGGGGAGCTGTTTTTT. Translation gives CASSLDRGRSGELFF.

The chain uses TRBV29-1 and TRBJ1-1; no clear D. Germline CDR1 SQVTM, CDR2 ANQGSEA. The V gene lost 0 bases and the J gene lost 0 bases, with 8 bases spanning the gap. This CDR3 is built from 14 residues. The CDR3 DNA reads as TGCAGCGTTGAAGATCCTAAGATGAACACTGAAGCTTTCTTT. This encodes CSVEDPKMNTEAFF.

The rearrangement uses TRBV25-1 and TRBJ2-5; TRBD2 matches 13 bases. The CDR3 consists of 16 residues. Germline CDR1 and CDR2: MGHDK and SYGVNS. V dropped 6 bases and J dropped 2; count of bases not matched to a gene: 6. CDR3 nucleotide sequence: TGTGCCAGCAGACAACCGGGACTAGCGGGACAAGAGACCCAGTACTTC. It is translated as CASRQPGLAGQETQYF.

The genes are TRBV7-2 and TRBJ2-7; 12 positions agree with TRBD1. Trimming cost V 4 bases and J 5 bases; bases outside gene matches: 12. Germline assignment: CDR1 SGHTA and CDR2 FQGNSA. CDR3 length: 17 amino acids. The CDR3 nucleotides are TGTGCCAGCAGCTGGAAAACCGGGACAGGGGGCTTGCACGAGCAGTACTTC. Its translation is CASSWKTGTGGLHEQYF.

This clone was observed once. This chain connects TRBV5-1 to TRBJ2-1, with D unclear. Germline V gene data show CDR1 as SGHRS and CDR2 as YFSETQ. The CDR3 is 13 amino acids. Between the trimmed V and J ends, which lost 1 base and 8 bases, there was a span of 10 bases. The CDR3 loop reads CASSLFGTDEQFF. CDR3 nucleotides: TGCGCCAGCAGCTTGTTTGGTACAGATGAGCAGTTCTTC.

The gene calls are TRBV4-1 and TRBJ2-1; 9 bases agree with TRBD1. CDR1 and CDR2 (germline): MGHRA, YSYEKL. With V trimmed by 1 base and J by 4 bases, 5 bases remained unmatched. This CDR3 contains 16 residues. CDR3: CASSQGGTGPYNEQFF. In nucleotides, the CDR3 is TGCGCCAGCAGCCAAGGGGGGACAGGGCCTTACAATGAGCAGTTCTTC.

V usage is TRBV3-1 (or the pseudogene TRBV3-2) and J usage is TRBJ1-2; 7 bases are a match to TRBD1. Germline V gives CDR1 LGHDT, CDR2 YNNKEL (reference sequence). The CDR3 totals 15 residues. V dropped 4 bases and J dropped 5; count of bases not matched to a gene: 10. The CDR3 DNA is TGTGCCAGCAGCCTCGGGGGCAGGGGGTTTTATGGCTACACCTTC. This translates into CASSLGGRGFYGYTF.

The CDR3, as DNA: TGCGCCAGCAGGGCAGGGGGCTACCAAGAGACCCAGTACTTC. Its translation is CASRAGGYQETQYF. The chain has TRBV5-1 and TRBJ2-5; TRBD1 agrees at 8 bases. Germline V CDR1 and CDR2: SGHRS, YFSETQ. The V gene end was trimmed by 5 bases and the J gene end by 0 bases; junction bases not matched to a gene: 3. The CDR3 is 14 residues long.

The V gene is TRBV10-1, the J gene TRBJ2-2, with D unclear. The CDR3 is 13 residues long. V lost 6 bases to trimming and J lost 6 bases, with 11 bases between them. Germline V gives CDR1 WNHNN, CDR2 SYGVQD (reference sequence). In DNA, the CDR3 is TGCGCCAGCAGCCAAGGGTTAGCCGGGGAGCTGTTTTTT. Protein: CASSQGLAGELFF.